Presented here are 2 T cell receptor beta chains from one specimen sequenced in a study of cytomegalovirus exposure and HLA in healthy donors. The study ran its PCR with 60 Vbeta and 13 Jbeta primers. TCRdb's copy holds only in-frame clones and misses some; the assay was immunoSEQ multiplex PCR. The data hold over 100,000 clones, with 66% observed a single time. Sequenced input: PBMCs. The receptors originated from a man aged 18 to 29 in good health and CMV-seronegative.

The rearrangement links TRBV29-1 to TRBJ1-1; TRBD1 is a possible D gene (6 bases). The CDR3 is 13 amino acids. Trimming pared 1 base from V and 5 bases from J, leaving 11 bases between. Germline values: CDR1 SQVTM, CDR2 ANQGSEA. CDR3 coding DNA: TGCAGCGTTGAAGTCAGAGGGGGTACTGAAGCTTTCTTT. Translating it yields CSVEVRGGTEAFF.

This clone was found a few times. J is TRBJ1-2 and V is TRBV14; D is possibly TRBD1 (5 bases). Trimming took off 3 bases at V and 5 bases at J, with 16 bases between the two ends. Per the germline V gene, CDR1 is SGHDN and CDR2 is FVKESK. The CDR3 is 15 amino acids. CDR3 protein: CASSQQGASYYGYTF. CDR3 bases: TGTGCCAGCAGCCAGCAGGGCGCCTCCTATTATGGCTACACCTTC.